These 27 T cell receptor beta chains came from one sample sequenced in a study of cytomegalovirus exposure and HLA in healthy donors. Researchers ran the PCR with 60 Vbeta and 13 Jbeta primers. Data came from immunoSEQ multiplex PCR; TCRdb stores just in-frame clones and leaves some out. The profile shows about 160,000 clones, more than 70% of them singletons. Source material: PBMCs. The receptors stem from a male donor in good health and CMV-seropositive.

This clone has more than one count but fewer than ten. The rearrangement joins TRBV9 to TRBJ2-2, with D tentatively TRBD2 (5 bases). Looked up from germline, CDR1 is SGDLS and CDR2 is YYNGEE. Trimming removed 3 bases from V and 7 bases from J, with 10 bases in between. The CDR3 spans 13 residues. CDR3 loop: CASSGSDVGELFF. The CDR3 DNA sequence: TGTGCCAGCAGCGGTAGCGATGTCGGGGAGCTGTTTTTT.

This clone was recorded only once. The CDR3 loop reads CASSLVTVNPYNSPLHF. The DNA of the CDR3 is TGTGCCAGCAGCTTAGTTACAGTGAACCCCTATAATTCACCCCTCCACTTT. The rearrangement joins TRBV7-9 to TRBJ1-6; D unclear. The CDR3 consists of 17 residues. Germline loops: CDR1 SEHNR, CDR2 FQNEAQ (reference sequence). Trimming took 1 base from V and 2 from J, leaving 12 bases between them.

The CDR3 sequence is CARHESSYEQYF. Here the CDR3 DNA reads TGTGCCAGACACGAAAGCTCCTACGAGCAGTACTTC. V and J are TRBV9 and TRBJ2-7; D gene uncertain. V was clipped by 8 bases and J by 0 bases, with 9 bases between them. The CDR3 contains 12 residues. The germline V gene encodes CDR1 SGDLS and CDR2 YYNGEE. Variable domain in full (rest from reference TRBV9 and TRBJ2-7): DSGVTQTPKHLITATGQRVTLRCSPRSGDLSVYWYQQSLDQGLQFLIQYYNGEERAKGNILERFSAQQFPDLHSELNLSSLELGDSALYFCARHESSYEQYFGPGTRLTVT.

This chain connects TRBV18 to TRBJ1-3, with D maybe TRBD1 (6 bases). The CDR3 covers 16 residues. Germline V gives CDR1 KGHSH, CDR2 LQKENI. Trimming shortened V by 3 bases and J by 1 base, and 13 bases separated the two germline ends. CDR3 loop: CASSPATGRSGNTIYF. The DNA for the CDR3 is TGTGCCAGCTCACCCGCGACAGGCCGTTCTGGAAACACCATATATTTT.

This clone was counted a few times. As DNA, the CDR3 is TGTGCCAGTAGATCGGAGTCGACAGGGGGTAATGAAAAACTGTTTTTT. Protein: CASRSESTGGNEKLFF. The chain carries TRBV19 and TRBJ1-4; 9 nucleotides agree with TRBD1. The V gene's germline CDR1 is LNHDA and CDR2 SQIVND (reference sequence). The CDR3 extends over 16 amino acids. Losses at the gene ends were 6 bases for V and 4 bases for J; bases not matched to a gene: 9. Looking up the rest from reference TRBV19 and TRBJ1-4 gives the full variable domain: DGGITQSPKYLFRKEGQNVTLSCEQNLNHDAMYWYRQDPGQGLRLIYYSQIVNDFQKGDIAEGYSVSREKKESFPLTVTSAQKNPTAFYLCASRSESTGGNEKLFFGSGTQLSVL.

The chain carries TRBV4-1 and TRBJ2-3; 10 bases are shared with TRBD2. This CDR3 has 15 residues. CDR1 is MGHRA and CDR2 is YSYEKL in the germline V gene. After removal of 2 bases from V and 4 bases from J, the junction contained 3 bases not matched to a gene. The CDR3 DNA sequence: TGCGCCAGCAGCCAATCTAGCGGGAGCCCAGATACGCAGTATTTT. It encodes CASSQSSGSPDTQYF.

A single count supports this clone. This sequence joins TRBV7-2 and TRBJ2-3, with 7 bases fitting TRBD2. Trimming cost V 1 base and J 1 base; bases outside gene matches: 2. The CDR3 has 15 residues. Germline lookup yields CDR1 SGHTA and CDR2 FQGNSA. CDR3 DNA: TGTGCCAGCAGCTTAGGGGCGGGAGGCACAGATACGCAGTATTTT. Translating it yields CASSLGAGGTDTQYF.

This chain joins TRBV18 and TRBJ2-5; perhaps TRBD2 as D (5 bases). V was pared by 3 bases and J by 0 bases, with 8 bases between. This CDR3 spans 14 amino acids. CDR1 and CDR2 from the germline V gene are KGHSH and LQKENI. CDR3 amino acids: CASSPGLDQETQYF. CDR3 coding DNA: TGTGCCAGCTCACCTGGACTCGACCAAGAGACCCAGTACTTC.

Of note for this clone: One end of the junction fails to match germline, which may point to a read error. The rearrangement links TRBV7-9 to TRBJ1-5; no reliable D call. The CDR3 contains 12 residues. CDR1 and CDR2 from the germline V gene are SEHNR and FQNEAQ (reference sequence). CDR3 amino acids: CSSSFTNQPQHF. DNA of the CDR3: TGTTCCAGCAGCTTTACTAATCAGCCCCAGCATTTT.

CDR3 residues: CASGQLPGQVGNTIYF. CDR3 in DNA: TGTGCTAGTGGCCAACTTCCGGGACAGGTGGGAAACACCATATATTTT. The chain is built from TRBV12-5 and TRBJ1-3, with TRBD1 identical over 8 bases. There are 16 residues in the CDR3. J lost 4 bases, V lost 6 bases, and 11 bases had no gene match. In germline, CDR1 is LGHNT, CDR2 FRNRAP.

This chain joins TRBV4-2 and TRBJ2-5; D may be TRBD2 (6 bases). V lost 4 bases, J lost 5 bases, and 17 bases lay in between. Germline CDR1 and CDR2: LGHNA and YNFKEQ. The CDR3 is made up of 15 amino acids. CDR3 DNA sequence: TGTGCCAGCAGCCCCAGCCCGGGAGTCCGCGAGACCCAGTACTTC. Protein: CASSPSPGVRETQYF.

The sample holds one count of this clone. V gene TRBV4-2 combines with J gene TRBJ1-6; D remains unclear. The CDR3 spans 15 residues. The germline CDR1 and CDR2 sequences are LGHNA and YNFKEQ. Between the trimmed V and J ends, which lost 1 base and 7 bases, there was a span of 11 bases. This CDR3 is CASSQGETGNSPLHF. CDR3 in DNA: TGTGCCAGCAGCCAAGGGGAGACGGGAAATTCACCCCTCCACTTT.

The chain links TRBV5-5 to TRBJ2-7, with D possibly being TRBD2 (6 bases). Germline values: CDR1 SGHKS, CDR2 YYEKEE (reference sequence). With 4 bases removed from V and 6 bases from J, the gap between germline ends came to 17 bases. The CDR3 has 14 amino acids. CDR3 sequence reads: CASSRATGSGEQYF. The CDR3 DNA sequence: TGTGCCAGCAGCCGTGCGACCGGGAGTGGCGAGCAGTACTTC.

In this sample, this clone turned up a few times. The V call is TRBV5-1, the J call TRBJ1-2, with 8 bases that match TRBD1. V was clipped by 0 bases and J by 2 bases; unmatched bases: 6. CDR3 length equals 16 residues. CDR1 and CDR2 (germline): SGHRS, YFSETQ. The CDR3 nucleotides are TGCGCCAGCAGCTTGGAAGGGACAGGTCTAAACTATGGCTACACCTTC. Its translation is CASSLEGTGLNYGYTF.

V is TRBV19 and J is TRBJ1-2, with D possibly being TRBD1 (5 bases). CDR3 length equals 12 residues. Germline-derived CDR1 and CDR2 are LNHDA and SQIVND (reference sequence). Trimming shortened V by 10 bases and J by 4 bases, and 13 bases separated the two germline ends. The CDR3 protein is CATKDIRYGYTF. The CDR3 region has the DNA TGTGCCACCAAGGACATCCGCTATGGCTACACCTTC. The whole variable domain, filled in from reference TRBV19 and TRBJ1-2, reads DGGITQSPKYLFRKEGQNVTLSCEQNLNHDAMYWYRQDPGQGLRLIYYSQIVNDFQKGDIAEGYSVSREKKESFPLTVTSAQKNPTAFYLCATKDIRYGYTFGSGTRLTVV.

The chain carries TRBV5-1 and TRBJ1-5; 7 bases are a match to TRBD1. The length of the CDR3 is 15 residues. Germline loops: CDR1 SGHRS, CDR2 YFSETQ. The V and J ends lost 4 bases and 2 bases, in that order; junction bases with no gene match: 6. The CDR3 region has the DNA TGCGCCAGCAGCCCTGGACAGGATCGCAATCAGCCCCAGCATTTT. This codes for CASSPGQDRNQPQHF.

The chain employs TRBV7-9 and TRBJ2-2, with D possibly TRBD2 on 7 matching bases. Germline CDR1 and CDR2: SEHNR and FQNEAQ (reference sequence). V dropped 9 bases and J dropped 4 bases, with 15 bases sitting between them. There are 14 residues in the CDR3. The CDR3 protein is CASEGGRGTGELFF. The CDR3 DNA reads TGTGCCAGTGAGGGGGGGAGAGGCACCGGGGAGCTGTTTTTT.

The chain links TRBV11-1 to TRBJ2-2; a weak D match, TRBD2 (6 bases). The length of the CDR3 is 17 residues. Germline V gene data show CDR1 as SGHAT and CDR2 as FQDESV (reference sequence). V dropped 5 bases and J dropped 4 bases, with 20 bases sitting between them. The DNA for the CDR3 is TGTGCCAGCAGCGGGACCCGGGACTGGGCCTCCACCGGGGAGCTGTTTTTT. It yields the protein CASSGTRDWASTGELFF.

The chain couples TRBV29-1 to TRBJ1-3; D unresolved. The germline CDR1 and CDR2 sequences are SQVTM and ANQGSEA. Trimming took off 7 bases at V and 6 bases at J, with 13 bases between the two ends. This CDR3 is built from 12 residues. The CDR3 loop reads CSAQERSNTIYF. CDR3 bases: TGCAGCGCGCAGGAAAGATCAAACACCATATATTTT.

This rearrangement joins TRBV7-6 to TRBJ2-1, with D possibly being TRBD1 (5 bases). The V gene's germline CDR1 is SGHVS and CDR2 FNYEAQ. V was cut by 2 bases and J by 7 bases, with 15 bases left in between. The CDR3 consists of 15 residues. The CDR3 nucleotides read TGTGCCAGCAGCTTAAATACAGGCTTCAAGAATGAGCAGTTCTTC. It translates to CASSLNTGFKNEQFF.

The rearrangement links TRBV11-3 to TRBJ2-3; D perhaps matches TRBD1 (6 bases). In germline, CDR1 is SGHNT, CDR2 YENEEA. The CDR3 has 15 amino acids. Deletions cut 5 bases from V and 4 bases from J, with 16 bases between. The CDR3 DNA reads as TGTGCCAGCAGCCCCCCGAGGGGGTTGGCAGATACGCAGTATTTT. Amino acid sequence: CASSPPRGLADTQYF. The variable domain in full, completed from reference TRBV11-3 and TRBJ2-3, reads EAGVVQSPRYKIIEKKQPVAFWCNPISGHNTLYWYLQNLGQGPELLIRYENEEAVDDSQLPKDRFSAERLKGVDSTLKIQPAELGDSAVYLCASSPPRGLADTQYFGPGTRLTVL.

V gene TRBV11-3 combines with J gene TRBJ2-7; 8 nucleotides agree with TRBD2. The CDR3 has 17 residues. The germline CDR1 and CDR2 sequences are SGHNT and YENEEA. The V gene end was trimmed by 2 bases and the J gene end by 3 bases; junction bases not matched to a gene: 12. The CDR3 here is CASSLLSREGPVYEQYF. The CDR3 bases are TGTGCCAGCAGCTTACTGAGCCGGGAGGGCCCAGTCTACGAGCAGTACTTC.

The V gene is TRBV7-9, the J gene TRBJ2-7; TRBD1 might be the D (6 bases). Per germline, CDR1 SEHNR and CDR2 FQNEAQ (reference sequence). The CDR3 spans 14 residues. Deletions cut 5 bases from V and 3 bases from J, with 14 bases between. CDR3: CASSQKDSFYEQYF. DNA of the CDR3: TGTGCCAGCAGCCAGAAGGACAGTTTCTACGAGCAGTACTTC.

CDR3 sequence reads: CASSPSEETQYF. DNA for the CDR3: TGTGCCAGCTCACCATCAGAAGAGACCCAGTACTTC. This chain connects TRBV18 to TRBJ2-5; no reliable D call. The CDR3 runs to 12 residues. V gave up 2 bases and J gave up 3 bases, with 4 bases separating them. In germline, CDR1 is KGHSH, CDR2 LQKENI.

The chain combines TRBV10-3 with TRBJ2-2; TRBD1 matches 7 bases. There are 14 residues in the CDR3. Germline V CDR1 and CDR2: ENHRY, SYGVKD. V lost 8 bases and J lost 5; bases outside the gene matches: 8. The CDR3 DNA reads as TGTGCCATCTCACCGACAGGGAAAACCGGGGAGCTGTTTTTT. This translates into CAISPTGKTGELFF.

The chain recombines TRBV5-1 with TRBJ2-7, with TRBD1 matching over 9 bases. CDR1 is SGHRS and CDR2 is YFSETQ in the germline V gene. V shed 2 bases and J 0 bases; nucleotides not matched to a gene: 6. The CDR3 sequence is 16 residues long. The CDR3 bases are TGCGCCAGCAGCTTTGAAGGGACAGGGAGCTCCTACGAGCAGTACTTC. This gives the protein CASSFEGTGSSYEQYF.

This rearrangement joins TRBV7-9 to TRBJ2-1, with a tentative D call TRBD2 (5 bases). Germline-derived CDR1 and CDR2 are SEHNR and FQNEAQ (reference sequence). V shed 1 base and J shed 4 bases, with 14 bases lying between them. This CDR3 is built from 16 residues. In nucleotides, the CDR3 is TGTGCCAGCAGCTTAGAGGGAACTAGTAATTACAATGAGCAGTTCTTC. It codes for CASSLEGTSNYNEQFF.